These 7 T cell receptor beta chains originate from one sample sequenced in a study of blood T cell repertoires in COVID-19. Libraries were prepared by immunoSEQ multiplex PCR; TCRdb keeps only in-frame clonotypes and omits some of them. The table records about 78,000 clones, approximately 89% of them present only once. The source material was peripheral blood. The receptors originated from a man aged 50 to 59 with active or convalescent COVID-19.

The genes are TRBV7-2 and TRBJ1-4; 7 bases are a match to TRBD1. The CDR3 spans 13 residues. Germline CDR1 and CDR2: SGHTA and FQGNSA. Unmatched junction bases numbered 1, after V lost 4 bases and J lost 5 bases. DNA for the CDR3: TGTGCCAGCAGCTCGGGACAGAATGAAAAACTGTTTTTT. Translation: CASSSGQNEKLFF.

The CDR3 here is CASSPNKNTEAFF. In nucleotides, the CDR3 is TGTGCCAGCTCACCGAACAAGAACACTGAAGCTTTCTTT. The rearrangement links TRBV18 to TRBJ1-1; D is unclear. CDR1 and CDR2 from the germline V gene are KGHSH and LQKENI. V was pared by 3 bases and J by 1 base, with 6 bases between. CDR3 length equals 13 residues. The full variable domain, with the rest looked up from reference TRBV18 and TRBJ1-1, is NAGVMQNPRHLVRRRGQEARLRCSPMKGHSHVYWYRQLPEEGLKFMVYLQKENIIDESGMPKERFSAEFPKEGPSILRIQQVVRGDSAAYFCASSPNKNTEAFFGQGTRLTVV.

The V call is TRBV6-5, the J call TRBJ1-1; no clear D. The CDR3 sequence is 14 residues long. The V gene's germline CDR1 is MNHEY and CDR2 SVGAGI. V lost 0 bases and J lost 0, with 5 bases in between. The CDR3 loop is CASSYSSMNTEAFF. DNA for the CDR3: TGTGCCAGCAGTTACTCGAGCATGAACACTGAAGCTTTCTTT.

This clone was observed once. J is TRBJ1-4 and V is TRBV28; D not resolved. V was pared by 5 bases and J by 13 bases, with 11 bases between. From germline, CDR1 is MDHEN and CDR2 SYDVKM. The CDR3 loop spans 11 amino acids. This CDR3 reads CASSTPGRLFF. DNA of the CDR3: TGTGCCAGCAGTACACCGGGTAGACTGTTTTTT.

The genes are TRBV7-6 and TRBJ2-1, with 8 bases fitting TRBD2. After removal of 5 bases from V and 4 bases from J, the junction contained 13 bases not matched to a gene. CDR3 size: 17 residues. From germline, CDR1 is SGHVS and CDR2 FNYEAQ. The CDR3 DNA sequence: TGTGCCAGCAGCCCACAGGGTTCCGGGGGGGGTTACAATGAGCAGTTCTTC. Protein: CASSPQGSGGGYNEQFF.

The rearrangement links TRBV4-3 to TRBJ2-1; 8 nucleotides align to TRBD1. CDR3 length: 15 residues. Germline V gene data show CDR1 as LGHNA and CDR2 as YSLEER. V lost 0 bases to trimming and J lost 4 bases; unmatched junction nucleotides: 2. The CDR3 DNA is TGCGCCAGCAGCCAAGAAAGGACAGGGTACAATGAGCAGTTCTTC. Translation: CASSQERTGYNEQFF.

DNA of the CDR3: TGTGCCAGCAGTTTGACTAGCGGGGGGGTATCCACAGATACGCAGTATTTT. This translates into CASSLTSGGVSTDTQYF. The chain carries TRBV28 and TRBJ2-3; 14 nucleotides align to TRBD2. Germline CDR1 MDHEN, CDR2 SYDVKM. The CDR3 runs to 17 residues. The V and J ends lost 3 bases and 2 bases, in that order; junction bases with no gene match: 4.